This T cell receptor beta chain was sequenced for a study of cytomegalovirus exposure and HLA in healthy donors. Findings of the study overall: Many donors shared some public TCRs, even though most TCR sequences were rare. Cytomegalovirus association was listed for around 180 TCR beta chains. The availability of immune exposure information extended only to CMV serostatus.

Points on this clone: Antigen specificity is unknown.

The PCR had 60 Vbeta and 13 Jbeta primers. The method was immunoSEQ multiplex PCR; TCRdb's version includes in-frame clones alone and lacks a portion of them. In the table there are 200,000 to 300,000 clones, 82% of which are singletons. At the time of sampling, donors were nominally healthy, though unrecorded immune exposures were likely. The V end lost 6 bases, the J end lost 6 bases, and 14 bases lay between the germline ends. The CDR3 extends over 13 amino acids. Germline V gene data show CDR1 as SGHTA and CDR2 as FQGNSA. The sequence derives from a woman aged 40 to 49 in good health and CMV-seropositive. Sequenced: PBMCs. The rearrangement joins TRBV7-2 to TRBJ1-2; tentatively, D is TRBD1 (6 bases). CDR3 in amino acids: CASSLDRTHGYTF. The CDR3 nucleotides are TGTGCCAGCAGTTTGGACAGAACCCATGGCTACACCTTC. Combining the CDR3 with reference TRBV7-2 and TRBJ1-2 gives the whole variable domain GAGVSQSPSNKVTEKGKDVELRCDPISGHTALYWYRQSLGQGLEFLIYFQGNSAPDKSGLPSDRFSAERTGGSVSTLTIQRTQQEDSAVYLCASSLDRTHGYTFGSGTRLTVV.